The present T cell receptor (beta chain) was sequenced within a study of blood T cells in healthy people across ages. About the study: Template switching captured about one barcoded beta molecule per two T cells.

Remarks on this clonotype: The antigen is undetermined. Just one base apart from a much larger clone, this may be a read error.

Findings and caveats of the study: Long-lived donors carried more naive CD4+ cells and greater diversity than aged donors. Age brought a roughly linear fall in TCR beta diversity measured per million T cells. PBMCs went unsorted, and a conclusive naive versus antigen-experienced comparison was therefore prevented.

From germline, CDR1 is GTSNPN and CDR2 SVGIG (reference sequence). The CDR3 runs 13 residues. Together with a sample-barcoded 5' primer, a J-beta primer mix was included in a second PCR lasting about 6 to 11 cycles. One entry per CDR3 protein, called by TCRdb with MiXCR from the 5' RACE reads. Of more than 800,000 distinct CDR3 sequences listed, about 28% are singletons. Sequencing was performed on blood. The clonotype originates from a woman over 75 in good health. The chain has TRBV30 and TRBJ1-2; the D is unclear. CDR3 in amino acids: CAWSVRSSYDYTF. The CDR3 region has the DNA TGTGCCTGGAGTGTACGCTCGAGCTATGACTACACCTTC.